Listed below are T cell receptor beta chains from one sample, sequenced in a study of blood T cells in healthy people across ages. TCRdb reprocessed the 5' RACE reads with MiXCR, giving one entry per CDR3 protein. The sample lists 700,000 to 1,000,000 distinct CDR3 sequences; around 45% were seen once. Source material: blood. The receptors were gathered from a man aged 60-69 years in good health. Each CDR3 is given with its conserved first and last residue. Fields, in order: D gene, V gene, clone size, J gene, CDR3 protein, CDR3 DNA. D genes are given only for firm matches. Rows may omit the clone size; those that give it use once, few, many or a size class.

>NA|TRBV28|NA|TRBJ1-2
CASSSRGYGYTF
TGTGCCAGCAGTTCGCGGGGTTATGGCTACACCTTC
>TRBD1|TRBV27|few|TRBJ2-1
CASSFFGVGTGGLSNEQFF
TGTGCCAGCAGTTTTTTTGGTGTAGGGACAGGGGGCCTTTCGAATGAGCAGTTCTTC
>TRBD2|TRBV7-8|few|TRBJ2-1
CASSPGTSGGIGQFF
TGTGCCAGCAGCCCCGGGACTAGCGGGGGAATAGGGCAGTTCTTC
>NA|TRBV10-3|few|TRBJ2-1
CAIRGASNQYNEQFF
TGTGCCATCAGGGGTGCCAGCAACCAATACAATGAGCAGTTCTTC
>TRBD1|TRBV20-1|few|TRBJ2-7
CSAQQGFGDEQYF
TGCAGTGCTCAACAGGGGTTCGGCGACGAGCAGTACTTC
>TRBD1|TRBV12-5|few|TRBJ2-5
CASGPDRVGETQYF
TGTGCTAGTGGTCCTGACAGGGTTGGGGAGACCCAGTACTTC
>NA|TRBV10-3|few|TRBJ2-1
CAISGIWTPSSYNEQFF
TGTGCCATCAGTGGAATTTGGACCCCGAGCTCCTACAATGAGCAGTTCTTC
>NA|TRBV6-5|NA|TRBJ1-3
CASSYGLEGRNTIYF
TGTGCCAGCAGTTATGGCCTCGAGGGTCGAAACACCATATATTTT
>NA|TRBV12-3/TRBV12-4|NA|TRBJ2-2
CASSFRGQNTGELFF
TGTGCCAGCAGTTTTCGGGGGCAGAACACCGGGGAGCTGTTTTTT
>NA|TRBV5-1|few|TRBJ2-5
CASTLGVEETQYF
TGCGCCAGCACCCTAGGGGTAGAGGAGACCCAGTACTTC
>NA|TRBV6-6|NA|TRBJ1-4
CASCLGFTTNEKLFF
TGTGCCAGCTGTCTAGGGTTTACAACTAATGAAAAACTGTTTTTT
>NA|TRBV3-1|once|TRBJ2-2
CASTHATGELFF
TGTGCCAGCACCCACGCCACCGGGGAGCTGTTTTTT
>NA|TRBV11-2|NA|TRBJ2-4
CANRTVTGLNIQYF
TGTGCCAACAGGACCGTCACGGGATTGAACATTCAGTACTTC
>NA|TRBV4-2|NA|TRBJ1-3
CASSQDTGNSGNTIYF
TGTGCCAGCAGCCAAGACACAGGGAACTCTGGAAACACCATATATTTT
>NA|TRBV6-2/TRBV6-3|NA|TRBJ2-3
CASKTDTQYF
TGTGCCAGCAAGACGGATACGCAGTATTTT
>TRBD2|TRBV30|once|TRBJ2-1
CAGTRDNEQFF
TGTGCCGGGACTAGAGACAATGAGCAGTTCTTC
>NA|TRBV28|NA|TRBJ1-5
CASSQDPQPQHF
TGTGCCAGCAGCCAGGACCCTCAGCCCCAGCATTTT
>NA|TRBV6-2/TRBV6-3|few|TRBJ1-5
CASTRRGALENQPQHF
TGTGCCAGCACCCGAAGAGGGGCGCTTGAAAATCAGCCCCAGCATTTT
>NA|TRBV11-2|many|TRBJ2-3
CASLLGAGTQYF
TGTGCCAGCCTATTGGGGGCGGGTACGCAGTATTTT
>TRBD2|TRBV7-9|NA|TRBJ2-3
CASSSIGRDYTDTQYF
TGTGCCAGCAGCTCGATTGGCCGGGACTACACAGATACGCAGTATTTT
>TRBD1|TRBV6-5|NA|TRBJ2-7
CASRLDRANPYEQYF
TGTGCCAGCAGACTGGACAGGGCGAACCCCTACGAGCAGTACTTC
>NA|TRBV12-5|NA|TRBJ1-4
CASASGYEKLFF
TGTGCTAGTGCCTCCGGGTATGAAAAACTGTTTTTT
>TRBD2|TRBV20-1|NA|TRBJ2-1
CSARDPTRGRGRGYNEQFF
TGCAGTGCTAGAGATCCGACCCGCGGGAGGGGCCGGGGTTACAATGAGCAGTTCTTC
>TRBD1|TRBV4-3|NA|TRBJ1-2
CASSQGGRDRNYGYTF
TGCGCCAGCAGCCAAGGGGGGCGGGACAGAAACTATGGCTACACCTTC
>NA|TRBV7-9|NA|TRBJ2-7
CASSTANEQYF
TGTGCCAGCAGCACCGCCAACGAGCAGTACTTC
>NA|TRBV6-2/TRBV6-3|many|TRBJ2-7
CASSSRVYEQYF
TGTGCCAGCAGTTCAAGGGTCTACGAGCAGTACTTC
>NA|TRBV14|NA|TRBJ1-1
CASSIDTNTEAFF
TGTGCCAGCAGCATCGACACGAACACTGAAGCTTTCTTT
>NA|TRBV20-1|few|TRBJ2-6
CSAGSTTDSGANVLTF
TGCAGTGCTGGAAGTACGACAGACTCTGGGGCCAACGTCCTGACTTTC
>TRBD1|TRBV7-9|NA|TRBJ2-1
CASSEAGTGNYNEQFF
TGTGCCAGCAGTGAGGCCGGGACAGGGAACTACAATGAGCAGTTCTTC
>TRBD2|TRBV11-2|once|TRBJ2-7
CASGLAGTTSYEQYF
TGTGCCAGCGGACTAGCGGGGACAACCTCCTACGAGCAGTACTTC
>TRBD2|TRBV20-1|NA|TRBJ2-5
CSARPTSGVETQYF
TGCAGTGCTAGGCCGACTAGCGGGGTAGAGACCCAGTACTTC
>NA|TRBV4-1|once|TRBJ1-1
CASGGRNTEAFF
TGCGCCAGCGGGGGTAGGAACACTGAAGCTTTCTTT
>NA|TRBV24-1|NA|TRBJ2-2
CATSDLASGELFF
TGTGCCACCAGTGATTTGGCCTCGGGGGAGCTGTTTTTT
>TRBD2|TRBV6-2/TRBV6-3|NA|TRBJ2-3
CASTATSGGDTQYF
TGTGCCAGCACCGCGACTAGCGGGGGAGATACGCAGTATTTT
>NA|TRBV9|NA|TRBJ1-6
CASSPTRRTNSPLHF
TGTGCCAGCAGCCCAACCCGACGGACTAATTCACCCCTCCACTTT
>TRBD1|TRBV7-9|NA|TRBJ2-1
CASSKGTGIYNEQFF
TGTGCCAGCAGCAAGGGGACAGGGATATACAATGAGCAGTTCTTC
>TRBD1|TRBV9|many|TRBJ2-3
CASSRDRRVTDTQYF
TGTGCCAGCAGCAGGGACAGGAGGGTCACAGATACGCAGTATTTT
>NA|TRBV7-2|NA|TRBJ2-3
CASSLMGTDDTQYF
TGTGCCAGCAGCTTAATGGGGACCGACGATACGCAGTATTTT
>TRBD2|TRBV10-2|many|TRBJ2-2
CASSAGLATGELFF
TGCGCCAGCAGTGCGGGACTAGCGACCGGGGAGCTGTTTTTT
>NA|TRBV20-1|NA|TRBJ2-3
CSASPGPDTDTQYF
TGCAGTGCTAGTCCCGGGCCAGACACAGATACGCAGTATTTT